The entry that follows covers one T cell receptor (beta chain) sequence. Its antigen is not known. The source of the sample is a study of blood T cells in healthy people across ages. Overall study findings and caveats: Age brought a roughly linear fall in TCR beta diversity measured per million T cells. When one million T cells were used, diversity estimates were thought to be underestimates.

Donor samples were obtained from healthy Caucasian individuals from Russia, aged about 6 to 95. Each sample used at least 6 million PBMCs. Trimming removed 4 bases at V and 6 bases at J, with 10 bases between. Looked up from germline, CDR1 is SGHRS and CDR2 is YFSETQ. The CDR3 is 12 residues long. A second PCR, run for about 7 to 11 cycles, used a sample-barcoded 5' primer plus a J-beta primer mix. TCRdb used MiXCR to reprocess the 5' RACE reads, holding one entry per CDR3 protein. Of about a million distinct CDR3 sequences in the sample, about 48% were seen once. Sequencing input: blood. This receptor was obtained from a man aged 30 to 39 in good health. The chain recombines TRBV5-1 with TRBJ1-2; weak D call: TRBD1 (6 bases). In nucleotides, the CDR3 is TGCGCCAGCAGCCGGGACATGGATGGCTACACCTTC. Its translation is CASSRDMDGYTF. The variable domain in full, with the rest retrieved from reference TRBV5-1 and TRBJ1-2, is KAGVTQTPRYLIKTRGQQVTLSCSPISGHRSVSWYQQTPGQGLQFLFEYFSETQRNKGNFPGRFSGRQFSNSRSEMNVSTLELGDSALYLCASSRDMDGYTFGSGTRLTVV.